The rows below give T cell receptor beta chains drawn from one sample of a study of identical twins. TCRdb recomputed calls from the 5' RACE reads with MiXCR, one row per CDR3 protein. This table has a few hundred thousand distinct CDR3 sequences, 13% to 15% appearing once. The same specimen was also included in a second study, on yellow fever vaccine responses in identical twins.

The sample comprised CD4+ T cells sorted from blood. These TCRs come from a woman aged 18-29 years in good health. The CDR3 runs from the conserved cysteine through the conserved F or W. The D gene is left open where the match is weak. Expanded clones are given a class, and other clones once, few, many or no size at all.

J: TRBJ2-5
length: 15
size: few
D: NA
V: TRBV7-6
CDR3: CASSLQLINGETQYF
DNA: TGTGCCAGCAGCTTACAGCTGATCAATGGAGAGACCCAGTACTTC

J: TRBJ2-3
length: 15
size: many
D: NA
V: TRBV12-3/TRBV12-4
CDR3: CASTLAGGVSDTQYF
DNA: TGTGCCAGCACTCTCGCAGGTGGGGTTTCAGATACGCAGTATTTT

J: TRBJ2-3
length: 14
size: many
D: NA
V: TRBV12-3/TRBV12-4
CDR3: CASTRRTSTDTQYF
DNA: TGTGCCAGCACCCGGCGAACTAGCACAGATACGCAGTATTTT

J: TRBJ1-2
length: 16
size: NA
D: TRBD1
V: TRBV7-9
CDR3: CASSSWTGLSNYGYTF
DNA: TGTGCCAGCAGCTCTTGGACAGGGCTGTCTAACTATGGCTACACCTTC

J: TRBJ2-6
length: 16
size: NA
D: TRBD1
V: TRBV5-1
CDR3: CASSLGQSSGANVLTF
DNA: TGCGCCAGCAGCCTGGGACAGAGCTCTGGGGCCAACGTCCTGACTTTC

J: TRBJ2-1
length: 13
size: NA
D: TRBD2
V: TRBV19
CDR3: CASSWEGGNEQFF
DNA: TGTGCCAGTAGTTGGGAGGGCGGAAATGAGCAGTTCTTC

J: TRBJ1-1
length: 14
size: NA
D: NA
V: TRBV10-1
CDR3: CASSDRNLNTEAFF
DNA: TGCGCCAGCAGTGACCGGAATTTGAACACTGAAGCTTTCTTT

J: TRBJ2-7
length: 14
size: many
D: NA
V: TRBV20-1
CDR3: CSARWAGRLHEQYF
DNA: TGCAGTGCTAGGTGGGCGGGGAGGCTTCACGAGCAGTACTTC

J: TRBJ2-2
length: 14
size: NA
D: NA
V: TRBV20-1
CDR3: CSALAGPGTGELFF
DNA: TGCAGCGCCCTCGCGGGACCGGGAACCGGGGAGCTGTTTTTT

J: TRBJ2-1
length: 13
size: many
D: TRBD2
V: TRBV12-3/TRBV12-4
CDR3: CASSRPSGNEQFF
DNA: TGTGCCAGCAGCCGTCCTAGCGGGAATGAGCAGTTCTTC

J: TRBJ2-5
length: 11
size: few
D: NA
V: TRBV29-1
CDR3: CSVDFEETQYF
DNA: TGCAGCGTTGATTTCGAAGAGACCCAGTACTTC

J: TRBJ2-5
length: 15
size: few
D: TRBD2
V: TRBV20-1
CDR3: CSASSGSGSQETQYF
DNA: TGCAGTGCTAGTAGCGGGTCGGGGTCCCAAGAGACCCAGTACTTC

J: TRBJ2-1
length: 12
size: NA
D: NA
V: TRBV20-1
CDR3: CSARILYNEQFF
DNA: TGCAGTGCTAGAATTCTCTACAATGAGCAGTTCTTC

J: TRBJ1-5
length: 16
size: many
D: NA
V: TRBV12-3/TRBV12-4
CDR3: CASSLSDSYSNQPQHF
DNA: TGTGCCAGCAGTCTCTCGGACAGTTATAGCAATCAGCCCCAGCATTTT

J: TRBJ2-2
length: 14
size: few
D: NA
V: TRBV5-1
CDR3: CASSQRTITGELFF
DNA: TGCGCCAGCAGTCAAAGGACAATCACCGGGGAGCTGTTTTTT

J: TRBJ2-1
length: 13
size: few
D: TRBD2
V: TRBV2
CDR3: CASSRRLADEQFF
DNA: TGTGCCAGCAGTCGGCGACTAGCGGATGAGCAGTTCTTC

J: TRBJ2-1
length: 14
size: few
D: TRBD1
V: TRBV25-1
CDR3: CASNPDRGDNEQFF
DNA: TGTGCCAGCAACCCCGACAGGGGAGACAATGAGCAGTTCTTC

J: TRBJ1-5
length: 14
size: few
D: TRBD1
V: TRBV28
CDR3: CASSSGGAGQPQHF
DNA: TGTGCCAGCAGTTCAGGGGGCGCAGGACAGCCCCAGCATTTT

J: TRBJ1-4
length: 16
size: many
D: NA
V: TRBV12-3/TRBV12-4
CDR3: CASTLGSGRPNEKLFF
DNA: TGTGCCAGCACCTTAGGGAGTGGGAGACCGAATGAAAAACTGTTTTTT

J: TRBJ2-4
length: 13
size: few
D: NA
V: TRBV7-8
CDR3: CASSLGGENIQYF
DNA: TGTGCCAGCAGCTTAGGAGGGGAAAACATTCAGTACTTC

J: TRBJ2-3
length: 14
size: few
D: NA
V: TRBV5-1
CDR3: CASSTGFRTDTQYF
DNA: TGCGCCAGCTCCACGGGGTTTCGCACAGATACGCAGTATTTT

J: TRBJ2-1
length: 15
size: few
D: TRBD2
V: TRBV7-6
CDR3: CASSPIAGGRGEQFF
DNA: TGTGCCAGCAGCCCCATCGCAGGCGGGAGGGGTGAGCAGTTCTTC

J: TRBJ2-3
length: 13
size: few
D: NA
V: TRBV4-1
CDR3: CASSRVRQDTQYF
DNA: TGCGCCAGCAGCCGAGTGAGGCAAGATACGCAGTATTTT

J: TRBJ2-2
length: 12
size: NA
D: NA
V: TRBV20-1
CDR3: CSASGGMGELFF
DNA: TGCAGTGCTAGCGGCGGGATGGGGGAGCTGTTTTTT

J: TRBJ2-1
length: 15
size: once
D: TRBD2
V: TRBV5-5
CDR3: CASRISGRPYNEQFF
DNA: TGTGCCAGCAGGATTAGCGGGAGGCCCTACAATGAGCAGTTCTTC

J: TRBJ1-3
length: 14
size: many
D: NA
V: TRBV5-6
CDR3: CASRRGQPGNTIYF
DNA: TGTGCCAGCAGACGGGGACAACCTGGAAACACCATATATTTT

J: TRBJ2-2
length: 17
size: many
D: NA
V: TRBV4-1
CDR3: CASSQLDLIVNTGELFF
DNA: TGCGCCAGCAGCCAGTTGGACTTAATTGTGAACACCGGGGAGCTGTTTTTT

J: TRBJ1-6
length: 19
size: few
D: NA
V: TRBV4-1
CDR3: CASSQDNPPGGADNSPLHF
DNA: TGCGCCAGCAGCCAAGATAACCCCCCGGGAGGAGCTGATAATTCACCCCTCCACTTT

J: TRBJ2-1
length: 11
size: NA
D: NA
V: TRBV28
CDR3: CASSRAHEQFF
DNA: TGTGCCAGCAGCAGAGCACATGAGCAGTTCTTC

J: TRBJ2-4
length: 15
size: few
D: NA
V: TRBV29-1
CDR3: CSVDGPQGAKNIQYF
DNA: TGCAGCGTTGATGGACCGCAAGGGGCCAAAAACATTCAGTACTTC

J: TRBJ2-1
length: 15
size: NA
D: TRBD1
V: TRBV11-1
CDR3: CASSSTGVEWDEQFF
DNA: TGTGCCAGCAGCTCAACAGGGGTCGAATGGGATGAGCAGTTCTTC

J: TRBJ2-7
length: 15
size: NA
D: NA
V: TRBV3-1
CDR3: CASSQPVQFGYEQYF
DNA: TGTGCCAGCAGCCAACCCGTCCAGTTTGGCTACGAGCAGTACTTC

J: TRBJ2-2
length: 16
size: NA
D: TRBD2
V: TRBV6-2/TRBV6-3
CDR3: CASSGRGTSNAGELFF
DNA: TGTGCCAGCAGCGGGCGAGGGACTAGCAACGCCGGGGAGCTGTTTTTT

J: TRBJ2-3
length: 14
size: few
D: NA
V: TRBV13
CDR3: CASSLAEATDTQYF
DNA: TGTGCCAGCAGCTTAGCCGAGGCAACAGATACGCAGTATTTT

J: TRBJ2-1
length: 16
size: many
D: NA
V: TRBV5-6
CDR3: CASRTKEVFSYNEQFF
DNA: TGTGCCAGCAGGACGAAGGAGGTATTCTCCTACAATGAGCAGTTCTTC

J: TRBJ2-1
length: 15
size: few
D: TRBD2
V: TRBV27
CDR3: CASSLGRESLNEQFF
DNA: TGTGCCAGCAGTTTAGGGCGGGAGTCCCTCAATGAGCAGTTCTTC

J: TRBJ1-5
length: 14
size: few
D: NA
V: TRBV20-1
CDR3: CSAGGRISNQPQHF
DNA: TGCAGTGCTGGAGGCAGGATTAGCAATCAGCCCCAGCATTTT

J: TRBJ2-5
length: 14
size: few
D: NA
V: TRBV5-1
CDR3: CASSLDRGGKTQYF
DNA: TGCGCCAGCAGCTTGGATAGGGGAGGAAAGACCCAGTACTTC

J: TRBJ1-6
length: 16
size: NA
D: NA
V: TRBV15
CDR3: CATSRKSQGQNSPLHF
DNA: TGTGCCACCAGCAGAAAATCACAGGGCCAGAATTCACCCCTCCACTTT

J: TRBJ1-2
length: 15
size: few
D: TRBD1
V: TRBV4-1
CDR3: CASSSGSGTGNGYTF
DNA: TGCGCCAGCAGCTCTGGATCCGGGACAGGGAATGGCTACACCTTC

J: TRBJ2-1
length: 14
size: few
D: NA
V: TRBV2
CDR3: CASKLGALYNEQFF
DNA: TGTGCCAGCAAATTGGGAGCGTTGTACAATGAGCAGTTCTTC

J: TRBJ2-1
length: 17
size: NA
D: TRBD1
V: TRBV24-1
CDR3: CATSDAITGGAYNEQFF
DNA: TGTGCCACCAGTGATGCAATAACAGGGGGCGCGTACAATGAGCAGTTCTTC

J: TRBJ2-3
length: 16
size: NA
D: NA
V: TRBV15
CDR3: CATSRDQGASTDTQYF
DNA: TGTGCCACCAGCAGAGATCAGGGAGCTAGCACAGATACGCAGTATTTT

J: TRBJ2-1
length: 16
size: NA
D: TRBD1
V: TRBV6-1
CDR3: CASSLGQVRSYNEQFF
DNA: TGTGCCAGCAGTCTCGGACAGGTTCGATCCTACAATGAGCAGTTCTTC

J: TRBJ1-5
length: 15
size: many
D: NA
V: TRBV11-2
CDR3: CASSWDGNSNQPQHF
DNA: TGTGCCAGCAGCTGGGACGGTAATAGCAATCAGCCCCAGCATTTT

J: TRBJ1-6
length: 14
size: NA
D: NA
V: TRBV6-5
CDR3: CASSYSKDHSPLHF
DNA: TGTGCCAGCAGTTACTCCAAGGACCATTCACCCCTCCACTTT

J: TRBJ1-1
length: 13
size: few
D: TRBD1
V: TRBV5-1
CDR3: CASSSRGLTEAFF
DNA: TGCGCCAGCAGCAGCAGGGGGCTTACTGAAGCTTTCTTT

J: TRBJ2-3
length: 15
size: NA
D: NA
V: TRBV5-5
CDR3: CASSFRGWNTDTQYF
DNA: TGTGCCAGCAGCTTCAGGGGTTGGAACACAGATACGCAGTATTTT

J: TRBJ2-1
length: 15
size: few
D: TRBD2
V: TRBV4-2
CDR3: CASSSGTSGGNEQFF
DNA: TGTGCCAGCAGCTCCGGGACTAGCGGGGGCAATGAGCAGTTCTTC

J: TRBJ2-3
length: 16
size: NA
D: TRBD2
V: TRBV4-2
CDR3: CASSSVRGGRGDTQYF
DNA: TGTGCCAGCAGCTCTGTGCGGGGGGGCCGTGGGGATACGCAGTATTTT

J: TRBJ2-1
length: 13
size: NA
D: TRBD2
V: TRBV12-3/TRBV12-4
CDR3: CASRGLAGGEQFF
DNA: TGTGCCAGCAGGGGACTAGCGGGGGGGGAGCAGTTCTTC

J: TRBJ1-1
length: 14
size: few
D: TRBD1
V: TRBV29-1
CDR3: CSVAQGTMNTEAFF
DNA: TGCAGCGTTGCACAGGGGACCATGAACACTGAAGCTTTCTTT

J: TRBJ2-3
length: 16
size: NA
D: TRBD2
V: TRBV6-5
CDR3: CASSYYSGGWTDTQYF
DNA: TGTGCCAGCAGTTATTATAGCGGGGGCTGGACAGATACGCAGTATTTT